Listed below are T cell receptor beta chains from one sample, sequenced in a study of early T cells in non-severe SARS-CoV-2 infection. From the 5' RACE reads, TCRdb called clonotypes with MiXCR, one entry per CDR3 protein. Of approximately 70,000 distinct CDR3 sequences listed, 10% are singletons. Material: whole blood, obtained at baseline. These receptors originate from an adult who was a healthcare worker with PCR-confirmed SARS-CoV-2 infection or an uninfected control (not recorded which). Each CDR3 is given with its conserved first and last residue. The order of the fields is clone size, V gene, D gene, J gene, CDR3 protein, CDR3 DNA. A D gene is named only where the DNA matches it firmly. For some rows the clone size is stated as once, few or many, or as a class when expanded; others skip it.

clone_size: many; v_call: TRBV10-2; d_call: -; j_call: TRBJ1-5; cdr3_aa: CASGPSNGNQPQHF; cdr3_nt: TGCGCCAGCGGGCCCTCGAATGGCAATCAGCCCCAGCATTTT
clone_size: few; v_call: TRBV6-2/TRBV6-3; d_call: TRBD1; j_call: TRBJ2-7; cdr3_aa: CANSYRGTGEAYF; cdr3_nt: TGTGCCAACAGTTACAGGGGGACAGGCGAAGCCTACTTC
clone_size: few; v_call: TRBV20-1; d_call: TRBD1; j_call: TRBJ2-7; cdr3_aa: CSAKKYRGPYEQYF; cdr3_nt: TGCAGTGCTAAAAAATACAGGGGTCCCTACGAGCAGTACTTC
clone_size: -; v_call: TRBV7-2; d_call: -; j_call: TRBJ1-6; cdr3_aa: CASSLNSGSANSPLHF; cdr3_nt: TGTGCCAGCAGCTTAAATAGTGGGTCAGCGAATTCACCCCTCCACTTT
clone_size: -; v_call: TRBV10-3; d_call: -; j_call: TRBJ1-5; cdr3_aa: CAISEAGINQPQHF; cdr3_nt: TGTGCCATCAGTGAGGCGGGGATAAATCAGCCCCAGCATTTT
clone_size: few; v_call: TRBV6-6; d_call: -; j_call: TRBJ2-7; cdr3_aa: CASSNAYKASYEQYF; cdr3_nt: TGTGCCAGCAGTAATGCCTATAAAGCCTCCTACGAGCAGTACTTC
clone_size: -; v_call: TRBV18; d_call: -; j_call: TRBJ1-2; cdr3_aa: CASSPRTSNYGYTF; cdr3_nt: TGTGCCAGCTCACCCCGGACTTCTAACTATGGCTACACCTTC
clone_size: few; v_call: TRBV28; d_call: TRBD2; j_call: TRBJ2-7; cdr3_aa: CASSLSSSGSYEQYF; cdr3_nt: TGTGCCAGCAGTTTATCCTCTAGCGGGTCCTACGAGCAGTACTTC
clone_size: many; v_call: TRBV5-1; d_call: TRBD1; j_call: TRBJ2-2; cdr3_aa: CASSTGQGWNTGELFF; cdr3_nt: TGCGCCAGCAGCACAGGACAGGGATGGAACACCGGGGAGCTGTTTTTT
clone_size: -; v_call: TRBV30; d_call: TRBD2; j_call: TRBJ2-2; cdr3_aa: CAWNRGGVNTGELFF; cdr3_nt: TGTGCCTGGAACCGCGGGGGGGTGAACACCGGGGAGCTGTTTTTT
clone_size: many; v_call: TRBV2; d_call: -; j_call: TRBJ2-2; cdr3_aa: CASIGSNTGELFF; cdr3_nt: TGTGCCAGCATCGGTTCGAACACCGGGGAGCTGTTTTTT
clone_size: -; v_call: TRBV5-4; d_call: -; j_call: TRBJ2-1; cdr3_aa: CASSLRGHNEQFF; cdr3_nt: TGTGCCAGCAGCTTGCGGGGCCACAATGAGCAGTTCTTC
clone_size: few; v_call: TRBV5-6; d_call: -; j_call: TRBJ2-2; cdr3_aa: CATSDLNTGELFF; cdr3_nt: TGTGCCACCTCGGACCTGAACACCGGGGAGCTGTTTTTT
clone_size: -; v_call: TRBV6-6; d_call: -; j_call: TRBJ1-3; cdr3_aa: CASSYSRGAQSSGNTIYF; cdr3_nt: TGTGCCAGCAGTTACTCGAGAGGGGCTCAGAGCTCTGGAAACACCATATATTTT
clone_size: few; v_call: TRBV5-1; d_call: TRBD1; j_call: TRBJ2-3; cdr3_aa: CASSSSGTGVSDTQYF; cdr3_nt: TGCGCCAGCAGCTCCTCCGGGACAGGGGTTTCAGATACGCAGTATTTT
clone_size: few; v_call: TRBV6-1; d_call: -; j_call: TRBJ1-6; cdr3_aa: CASSDSYYNSPLHF; cdr3_nt: TGTGCCAGCAGTGATTCCTACTATAATTCACCCCTCCACTTT
clone_size: -; v_call: TRBV27; d_call: TRBD2; j_call: TRBJ2-3; cdr3_aa: CATNPGTSFSTDTQYF; cdr3_nt: TGTGCCACCAATCCCGGGACTAGCTTTTCCACAGATACGCAGTATTTT
clone_size: few; v_call: TRBV20-1; d_call: -; j_call: TRBJ2-5; cdr3_aa: CSARPRETQYF; cdr3_nt: TGCAGTGCCCGTCCGCGGGAGACCCAGTACTTC
clone_size: few; v_call: TRBV6-5; d_call: TRBD1; j_call: TRBJ1-2; cdr3_aa: CASSYPDRGEDGYTF; cdr3_nt: TGTGCCAGCAGTTACCCTGACAGGGGTGAGGATGGCTACACCTTC
clone_size: many; v_call: TRBV20-1; d_call: -; j_call: TRBJ1-3; cdr3_aa: CSARETVAGNTIYF; cdr3_nt: TGCAGTGCTAGAGAAACAGTGGCTGGAAACACCATATATTTT
clone_size: many; v_call: TRBV19; d_call: TRBD2; j_call: TRBJ2-3; cdr3_aa: CATSVGATGGTDTQYF; cdr3_nt: TGTGCCACCTCAGTAGGGGCCACGGGGGGGACAGATACGCAGTATTTT
clone_size: few; v_call: TRBV18; d_call: -; j_call: TRBJ1-1; cdr3_aa: CASSPGSGEAFF; cdr3_nt: TGTGCCAGCTCACCCGGCTCGGGGGAGGCTTTCTTT
clone_size: -; v_call: TRBV7-2; d_call: TRBD1; j_call: TRBJ2-7; cdr3_aa: CASSLTDRGGAYEQYF; cdr3_nt: TGTGCCAGCAGCTTAACCGACAGGGGAGGAGCCTACGAGCAGTACTTC
clone_size: -; v_call: TRBV30; d_call: TRBD2; j_call: TRBJ2-5; cdr3_aa: CAWSGLAGDQETQYF; cdr3_nt: TGTGCCTGGAGTGGACTAGCGGGGGACCAAGAGACCCAGTACTTC
clone_size: many; v_call: TRBV9; d_call: TRBD1; j_call: TRBJ2-2; cdr3_aa: CASSVSPGQLNTGELFF; cdr3_nt: TGTGCCAGCAGCGTAAGTCCGGGACAGCTGAACACCGGGGAGCTGTTTTTT
clone_size: few; v_call: TRBV18; d_call: TRBD2; j_call: TRBJ2-1; cdr3_aa: CASSPSPGTRSSYNEQFF; cdr3_nt: TGTGCCAGCTCCCCCAGCCCCGGGACTAGAAGCTCCTACAATGAGCAGTTCTTC
clone_size: few; v_call: TRBV12-5; d_call: -; j_call: TRBJ2-1; cdr3_aa: CASGAGAFYNEQFF; cdr3_nt: TGTGCTAGTGGCGCCGGCGCCTTCTACAATGAGCAGTTCTTC
clone_size: -; v_call: TRBV23-1; d_call: -; j_call: TRBJ2-7; cdr3_aa: CASSQVWTQSYEQYF; cdr3_nt: TGCGCCAGCAGTCAAGTTTGGACACAGTCCTACGAGCAGTACTTC
clone_size: -; v_call: TRBV7-2; d_call: -; j_call: TRBJ1-1; cdr3_aa: CASSLMGGNAFF; cdr3_nt: TGTGCCAGCAGCTTAATGGGGGGGAACGCTTTCTTT
clone_size: few; v_call: TRBV24-1; d_call: -; j_call: TRBJ2-3; cdr3_aa: CATSDRIWDTQYF; cdr3_nt: TGTGCCACCAGTGACCGGATTTGGGATACGCAGTATTTT
clone_size: once; v_call: TRBV12-3/TRBV12-4; d_call: TRBD1; j_call: TRBJ1-1; cdr3_aa: CASSLETGGQNTEAFF; cdr3_nt: TGTGCCAGCAGTTTAGAGACAGGGGGCCAGAACACTGAAGCTTTCTTT
clone_size: few; v_call: TRBV2; d_call: -; j_call: TRBJ1-2; cdr3_aa: CASSEEGSYGYTF; cdr3_nt: TGTGCCAGCAGTGAAGAGGGAAGCTATGGCTACACCTTC
clone_size: many; v_call: TRBV12-3/TRBV12-4; d_call: TRBD1; j_call: TRBJ2-3; cdr3_aa: CASSLRGGQGSDTQYF; cdr3_nt: TGTGCCAGCAGTTTAAGGGGGGGACAGGGGTCAGATACGCAGTATTTT
clone_size: many; v_call: TRBV7-6; d_call: -; j_call: TRBJ2-1; cdr3_aa: CASSNRDEQFF; cdr3_nt: TGTGCCAGCAGCAATCGAGATGAGCAGTTCTTC
clone_size: -; v_call: TRBV4-2; d_call: -; j_call: TRBJ2-7; cdr3_aa: CASSQGPGEFYEQYF; cdr3_nt: TGTGCCAGCAGCCAAGGGCCAGGTGAATTCTACGAGCAGTACTTC
clone_size: many; v_call: TRBV7-9; d_call: -; j_call: TRBJ1-4; cdr3_aa: CASSLGSNSEEKLFF; cdr3_nt: TGTGCCAGCAGCTTAGGGTCGAACTCAGAGGAAAAACTGTTTTTT
clone_size: many; v_call: TRBV2; d_call: -; j_call: TRBJ2-5; cdr3_aa: CASTQRTAQETQYF; cdr3_nt: TGTGCCAGCACTCAGCGGACAGCCCAAGAGACCCAGTACTTC
clone_size: -; v_call: TRBV2; d_call: -; j_call: TRBJ1-1; cdr3_aa: CASSEAPDTVLNTEAFF; cdr3_nt: TGTGCCAGCAGTGAGGCCCCGGACACCGTCCTGAACACTGAAGCTTTCTTT
clone_size: many; v_call: TRBV3-1; d_call: -; j_call: TRBJ1-6; cdr3_aa: CASSQDVDVASSPLHF; cdr3_nt: TGTGCCAGCAGCCAAGATGTAGACGTAGCCAGTTCACCCCTCCACTTT
clone_size: few; v_call: TRBV19; d_call: -; j_call: TRBJ2-7; cdr3_aa: CASSIGTQAYEQYF; cdr3_nt: TGTGCCAGTAGTATAGGGACACAAGCCTACGAGCAGTACTTC
clone_size: -; v_call: TRBV18; d_call: TRBD1; j_call: TRBJ2-5; cdr3_aa: CASSPPENPTGQQETQYF; cdr3_nt: TGTGCCAGCTCACCACCGGAAAACCCCACGGGACAGCAAGAGACCCAGTACTTC
clone_size: few; v_call: TRBV28; d_call: -; j_call: TRBJ1-4; cdr3_aa: CASGTALSKLFF; cdr3_nt: TGTGCCAGCGGGACGGCCTTGAGTAAACTGTTTTTT
clone_size: many; v_call: TRBV19; d_call: -; j_call: TRBJ2-7; cdr3_aa: CASSSLWTGTYEQYF; cdr3_nt: TGTGCCAGTAGTTCATTATGGACTGGGACCTACGAGCAGTACTTC
clone_size: few; v_call: TRBV12-5; d_call: -; j_call: TRBJ2-7; cdr3_aa: CASGDTGYEQYF; cdr3_nt: TGTGCTAGTGGGGACACAGGCTACGAGCAGTACTTC
clone_size: many; v_call: TRBV6-5; d_call: -; j_call: TRBJ1-2; cdr3_aa: CASSSQGRGDGYTF; cdr3_nt: TGTGCCAGCAGTTCCCAGGGGCGCGGGGATGGCTACACCTTC
clone_size: few; v_call: TRBV5-1; d_call: -; j_call: TRBJ2-7; cdr3_aa: CASSLGSVSYEQYF; cdr3_nt: TGCGCCAGCAGCTTGGGGTCAGTCTCCTACGAGCAGTACTTC
clone_size: many; v_call: TRBV7-2; d_call: -; j_call: TRBJ2-2; cdr3_aa: CASSPRGAPGELFF; cdr3_nt: TGTGCCAGCAGCCCCCGCGGGGCTCCCGGGGAGCTGTTTTTT
clone_size: many; v_call: TRBV10-3; d_call: TRBD2; j_call: TRBJ2-3; cdr3_aa: CAISEGASGGSTDTQYF; cdr3_nt: TGTGCCATCAGTGAGGGTGCTAGCGGGGGGTCCACAGATACGCAGTATTTT
clone_size: few; v_call: TRBV10-3; d_call: TRBD2; j_call: TRBJ2-1; cdr3_aa: CAISEASGGRSMGNEQFF; cdr3_nt: TGTGCCATCAGTGAAGCTAGCGGGGGGCGCTCGATGGGGAATGAGCAGTTCTTC
clone_size: many; v_call: TRBV9; d_call: TRBD1; j_call: TRBJ2-5; cdr3_aa: CASSSRGGPQETQYF; cdr3_nt: TGTGCCAGCAGCTCCCGAGGGGGCCCGCAAGAGACCCAGTACTTC
clone_size: many; v_call: TRBV11-2; d_call: TRBD1; j_call: TRBJ2-3; cdr3_aa: CASSLVGPGQGIDTQYF; cdr3_nt: TGTGCCAGCAGCTTAGTCGGGCCGGGACAGGGGATAGATACGCAGTATTTT
clone_size: -; v_call: TRBV29-1; d_call: -; j_call: TRBJ2-6; cdr3_aa: CSAGDSGANVLTF; cdr3_nt: TGCAGCGCTGGTGACTCTGGGGCCAACGTCCTGACTTTC
clone_size: few; v_call: TRBV5-5; d_call: TRBD1; j_call: TRBJ1-1; cdr3_aa: CASGKRTGIDTEAFF; cdr3_nt: TGTGCCAGCGGAAAAAGGACAGGAATAGACACTGAAGCTTTCTTT
clone_size: many; v_call: TRBV7-3; d_call: -; j_call: TRBJ1-6; cdr3_aa: CASSLFGYNSPLHF; cdr3_nt: TGTGCCAGCAGCTTATTTGGTTATAATTCACCCCTCCACTTT
clone_size: -; v_call: TRBV29-1; d_call: -; j_call: TRBJ2-3; cdr3_aa: CSVDFRKESTDTQYF; cdr3_nt: TGCAGCGTTGATTTCAGGAAGGAGAGCACAGATACGCAGTATTTT
clone_size: many; v_call: TRBV18; d_call: -; j_call: TRBJ1-1; cdr3_aa: CASSPPGGHTEAFF; cdr3_nt: TGTGCCAGCTCACCTCCGGGGGGTCACACTGAAGCTTTCTTT
clone_size: -; v_call: TRBV7-8; d_call: -; j_call: TRBJ1-1; cdr3_aa: CASSLQPSRGASGTEAFF; cdr3_nt: TGTGCCAGCAGCTTACAACCCAGCAGGGGCGCGAGTGGGACTGAAGCTTTCTTT